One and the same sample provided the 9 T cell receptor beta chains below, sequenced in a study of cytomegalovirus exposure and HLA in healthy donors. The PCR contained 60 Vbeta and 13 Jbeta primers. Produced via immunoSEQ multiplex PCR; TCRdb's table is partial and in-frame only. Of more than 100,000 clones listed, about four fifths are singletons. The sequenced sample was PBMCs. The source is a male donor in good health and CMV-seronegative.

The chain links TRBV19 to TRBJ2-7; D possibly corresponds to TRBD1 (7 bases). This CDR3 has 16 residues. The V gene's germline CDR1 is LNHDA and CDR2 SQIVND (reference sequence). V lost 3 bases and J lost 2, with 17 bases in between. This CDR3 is CASSIGEQGRTYEQYF. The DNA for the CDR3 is TGTGCCAGTAGTATTGGGGAACAGGGGAGGACCTACGAGCAGTACTTC. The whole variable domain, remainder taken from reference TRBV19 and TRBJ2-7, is DGGITQSPKYLFRKEGQNVTLSCEQNLNHDAMYWYRQDPGQGLRLIYYSQIVNDFQKGDIAEGYSVSREKKESFPLTVTSAQKNPTAFYLCASSIGEQGRTYEQYFGPGTRLTVT.

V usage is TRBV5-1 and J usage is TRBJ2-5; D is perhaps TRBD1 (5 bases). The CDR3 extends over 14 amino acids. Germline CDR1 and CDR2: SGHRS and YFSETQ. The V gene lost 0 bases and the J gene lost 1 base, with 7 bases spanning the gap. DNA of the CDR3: TGCGCCAGCAGCTTGGGACAGACCCAAGAGACCCAGTACTTC. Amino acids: CASSLGQTQETQYF.

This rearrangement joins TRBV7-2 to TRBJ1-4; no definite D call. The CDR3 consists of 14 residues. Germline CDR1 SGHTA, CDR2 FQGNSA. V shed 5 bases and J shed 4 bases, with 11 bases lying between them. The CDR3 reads CASSLGSVNEKLFF. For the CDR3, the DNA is TGTGCCAGCAGCCTAGGGTCGGTTAATGAAAAACTGTTTTTT.

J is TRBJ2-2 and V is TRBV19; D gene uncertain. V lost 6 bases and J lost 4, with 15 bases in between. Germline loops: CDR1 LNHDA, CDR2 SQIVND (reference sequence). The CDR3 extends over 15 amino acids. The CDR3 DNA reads TGTGCCAGTAGCCCGGGTTTTATAAGCACCGGGGAGCTGTTTTTT. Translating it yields CASSPGFISTGELFF.

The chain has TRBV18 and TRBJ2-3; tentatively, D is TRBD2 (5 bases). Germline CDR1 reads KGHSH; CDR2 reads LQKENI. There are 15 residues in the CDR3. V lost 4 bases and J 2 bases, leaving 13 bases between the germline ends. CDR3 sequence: CASSLHGVITDTQYF. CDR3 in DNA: TGTGCCAGCTCACTACACGGGGTGATCACAGATACGCAGTATTTT.

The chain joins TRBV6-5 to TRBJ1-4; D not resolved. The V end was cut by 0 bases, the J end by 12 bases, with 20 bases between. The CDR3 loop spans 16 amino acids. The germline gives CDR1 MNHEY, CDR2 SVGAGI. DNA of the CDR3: TGTGCCAGCAGTTACTCCGCTGGCAGCTACGGAGAACAACTGTTTTTT. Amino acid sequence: CASSYSAGSYGEQLFF.

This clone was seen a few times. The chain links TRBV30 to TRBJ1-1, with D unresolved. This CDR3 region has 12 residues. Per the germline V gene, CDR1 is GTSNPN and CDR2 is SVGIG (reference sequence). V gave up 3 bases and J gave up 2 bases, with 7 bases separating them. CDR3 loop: CAWRTGNTEAFF. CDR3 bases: TGTGCCTGGAGGACGGGTAACACTGAAGCTTTCTTT. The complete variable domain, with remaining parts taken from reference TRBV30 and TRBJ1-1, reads SQTIHQWPATLVQPVGSPLSLECTVEGTSNPNLYWYRQAAGRGLQLLFYSVGIGQISSEVPQNLSASRPQDRQFILSSKKLLLSDSGFYLCAWRTGNTEAFFGQGTRLTVV.

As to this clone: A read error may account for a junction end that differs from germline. The DNA for the CDR3 is TGTGCTAGCAGCTTAAGCGGGGGCCTTAAAGAGACCCAGTACTTC. It yields the protein CASSLSGGLKETQYF. V usage is TRBV7-7 and J usage is TRBJ2-5; 8 nucleotides align to TRBD2. The CDR3 length is 15 residues. The germline CDR1 and CDR2 sequences are SSHAT and FNYEAQ (reference sequence).

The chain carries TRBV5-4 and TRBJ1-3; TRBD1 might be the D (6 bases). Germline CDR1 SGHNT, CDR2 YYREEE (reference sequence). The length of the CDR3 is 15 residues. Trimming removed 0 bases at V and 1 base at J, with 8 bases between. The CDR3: CASSLGTVSGNTIYF. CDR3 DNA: TGTGCCAGCAGCTTGGGGACAGTGTCTGGAAACACCATATATTTT.